The 3 T cell receptor beta chains presented below share a single source sample, sequenced in a study of early T cells in non-severe SARS-CoV-2 infection. From the 5' RACE reads, TCRdb called clonotypes with MiXCR, one entry per CDR3 protein. Of about 42,000 distinct CDR3 sequences in the sample, approximately 5.9% were seen once. Sequences were derived from whole blood, sampled at baseline. These receptors were collected from an adult who was a healthcare worker with PCR-confirmed SARS-CoV-2 infection or an uninfected control (not recorded which).

The chain links TRBV4-2 to TRBJ2-1, with D possibly being TRBD2 (5 bases). CDR3 size: 11 residues. Germline CDR1 reads LGHNA; CDR2 reads YNFKEQ. Between the trimmed V and J ends, which lost 3 bases and 9 bases, there was a span of 6 bases. In nucleotides, the CDR3 is TGTGCCAGCAGCCATGAGGGTGAGCAGTTCTTC. This gives the protein CASSHEGEQFF.

This clonotype was observed at least ten times. The chain couples TRBV7-9 to TRBJ2-3, with TRBD1 matching over 7 bases. The CDR3 spans 13 residues. The V and J ends lost 8 bases and 2 bases, in that order; junction bases with no gene match: 4. Germline values: CDR1 SEHNR, CDR2 FQNEAQ (reference sequence). The chain's CDR3 is CASGTANTDTQYF. CDR3 DNA: TGTGCCAGCGGGACAGCTAACACAGATACGCAGTATTTT.

This clonotype was recorded many times. The chain is built from TRBV25-1 and TRBJ1-3; 7 nucleotides align to TRBD1. The germline V gene has CDR1 MGHDK and CDR2 SYGVNS. This CDR3 spans 14 amino acids. The trim removed 5 bases at V and 3 bases at J, leaving 4 bases unmatched. Here the CDR3 reads CASSQTGVGNTIYF. The CDR3, as DNA: TGTGCCAGCAGTCAAACAGGGGTTGGAAACACCATATATTTT.